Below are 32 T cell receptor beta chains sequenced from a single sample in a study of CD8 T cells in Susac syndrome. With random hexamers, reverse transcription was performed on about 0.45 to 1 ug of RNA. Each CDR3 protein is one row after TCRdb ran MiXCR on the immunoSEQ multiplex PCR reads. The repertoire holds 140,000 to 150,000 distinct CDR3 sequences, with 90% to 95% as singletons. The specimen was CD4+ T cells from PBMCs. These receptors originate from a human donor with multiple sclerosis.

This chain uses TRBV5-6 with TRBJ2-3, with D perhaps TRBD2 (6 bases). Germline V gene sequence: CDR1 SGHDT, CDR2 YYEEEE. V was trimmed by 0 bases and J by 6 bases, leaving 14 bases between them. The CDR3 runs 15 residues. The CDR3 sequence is CASSLAPTRRDTQYF. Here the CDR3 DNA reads TGTGCCAGCAGCTTGGCGCCGACTAGACGGGATACGCAGTATTTT.

The CDR3 DNA reads as TGCAGTGCTAGCATGACTAACTATGGCTACACCTTC. This encodes CSASMTNYGYTF. The chain employs TRBV20-1 and TRBJ1-2; no definite D call. Trimming cost V 3 bases and J 0 bases, with 5 bases left between them. Germline values: CDR1 DFQATT, CDR2 SNEGSKA (reference sequence). This CDR3 comprises 12 residues.

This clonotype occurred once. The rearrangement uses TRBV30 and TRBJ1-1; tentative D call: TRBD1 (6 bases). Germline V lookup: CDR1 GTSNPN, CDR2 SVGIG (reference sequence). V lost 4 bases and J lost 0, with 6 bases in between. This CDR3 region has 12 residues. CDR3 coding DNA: TGTGCCTGGACAGGGGTGAACACTGAAGCTTTCTTT. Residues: CAWTGVNTEAFF.

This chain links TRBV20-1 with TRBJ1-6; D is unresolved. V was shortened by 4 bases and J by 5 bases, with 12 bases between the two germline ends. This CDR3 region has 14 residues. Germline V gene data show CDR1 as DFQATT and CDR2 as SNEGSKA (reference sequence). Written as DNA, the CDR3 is TGCAGTGCTACGGGCAGGACCAATAATTCACCCCTCCACTTT. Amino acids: CSATGRTNNSPLHF.

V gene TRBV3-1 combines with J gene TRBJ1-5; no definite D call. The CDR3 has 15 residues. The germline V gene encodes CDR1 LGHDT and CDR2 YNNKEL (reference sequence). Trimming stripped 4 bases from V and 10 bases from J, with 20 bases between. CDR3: CASSPKMGRRDPQHF. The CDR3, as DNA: TGTGCCAGCAGCCCCAAGATGGGGAGGAGAGACCCCCAGCATTTT.

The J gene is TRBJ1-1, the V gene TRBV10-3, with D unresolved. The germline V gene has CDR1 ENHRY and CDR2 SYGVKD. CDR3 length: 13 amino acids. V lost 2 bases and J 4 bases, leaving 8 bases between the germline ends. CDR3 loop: CAISEVSATEAFF. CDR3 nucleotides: TGTGCCATCAGTGAGGTGTCAGCCACTGAAGCTTTCTTT.

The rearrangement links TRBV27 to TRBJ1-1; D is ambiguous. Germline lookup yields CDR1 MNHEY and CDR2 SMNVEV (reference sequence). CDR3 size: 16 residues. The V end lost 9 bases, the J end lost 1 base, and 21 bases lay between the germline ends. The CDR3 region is CASRRNTGPRNTEAFF. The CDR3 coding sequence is TGTGCCAGTCGCAGGAATACTGGACCTCGGAACACTGAAGCTTTCTTT.

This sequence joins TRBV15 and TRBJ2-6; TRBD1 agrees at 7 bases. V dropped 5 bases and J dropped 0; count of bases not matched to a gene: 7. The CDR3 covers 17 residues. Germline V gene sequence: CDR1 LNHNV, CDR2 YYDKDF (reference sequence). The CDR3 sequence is CATSRDSKFSGANVLTF. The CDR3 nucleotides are TGTGCCACCAGCCGGGACAGCAAATTCTCTGGGGCCAACGTCCTGACTTTC.

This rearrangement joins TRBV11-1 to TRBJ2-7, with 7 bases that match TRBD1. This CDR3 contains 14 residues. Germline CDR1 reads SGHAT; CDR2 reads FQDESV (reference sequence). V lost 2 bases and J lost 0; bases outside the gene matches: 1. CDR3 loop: CASSLNRGSYEQYF. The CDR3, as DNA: TGTGCCAGCAGCTTAAACAGGGGCTCCTACGAGCAGTACTTC.

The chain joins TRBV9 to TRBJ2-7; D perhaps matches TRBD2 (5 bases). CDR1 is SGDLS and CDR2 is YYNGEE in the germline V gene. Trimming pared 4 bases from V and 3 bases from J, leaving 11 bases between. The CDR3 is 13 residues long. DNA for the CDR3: TGTGCCAGCAGCCCCGGACTGCTCTACGAGCAGTACTTC. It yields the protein CASSPGLLYEQYF.

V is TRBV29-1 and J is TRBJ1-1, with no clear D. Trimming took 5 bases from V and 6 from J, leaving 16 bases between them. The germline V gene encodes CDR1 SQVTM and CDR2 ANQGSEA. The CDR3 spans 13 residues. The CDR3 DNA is TGCAGCGTTTTTCTCCTTCCCGGTCCTGAAGCTTTCTTT. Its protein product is CSVFLLPGPEAFF.

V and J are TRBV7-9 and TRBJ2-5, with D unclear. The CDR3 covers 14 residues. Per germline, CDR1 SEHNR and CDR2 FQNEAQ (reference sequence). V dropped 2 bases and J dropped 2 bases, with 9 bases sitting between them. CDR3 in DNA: TGTGCCAGCAGCTTACCCCTCATACAAGAGACCCAGTACTTC. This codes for CASSLPLIQETQYF.

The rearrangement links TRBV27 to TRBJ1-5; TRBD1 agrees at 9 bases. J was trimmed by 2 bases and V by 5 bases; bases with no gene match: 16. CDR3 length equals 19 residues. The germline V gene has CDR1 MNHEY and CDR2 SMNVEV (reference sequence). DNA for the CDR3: TGTGCCAGCAGTCCCCAACCCGGGACAGGGACTGTTGGCAATCAGCCCCAGCATTTT. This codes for CASSPQPGTGTVGNQPQHF.

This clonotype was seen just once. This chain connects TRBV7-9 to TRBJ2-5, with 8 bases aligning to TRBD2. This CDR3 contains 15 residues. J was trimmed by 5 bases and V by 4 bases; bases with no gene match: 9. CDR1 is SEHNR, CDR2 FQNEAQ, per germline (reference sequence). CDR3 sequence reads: CASSYVAGGHETQYF. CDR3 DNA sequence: TGTGCCAGCAGCTACGTTGCGGGGGGCCACGAGACCCAGTACTTC.

CDR3 nucleotides: TGTGCCAGTGGGGGGTTAGCGGACGGACGGGCCTACGAGCAGTACTTC. This translates into CASGGLADGRAYEQYF. V usage is TRBV3-1 and J usage is TRBJ2-7; tentative D call: TRBD2 (6 bases). Deletions cut 9 bases from V and 2 bases from J, with 23 bases between. The V gene's germline CDR1 is LGHDT and CDR2 YNNKEL (reference sequence). The CDR3 runs 16 residues.

In nucleotides, the CDR3 is TGTGCCAGCAGTTTCCAGCACAGGGGAGGGTACGAGCAGTACTTC. Translation gives CASSFQHRGGYEQYF. This chain uses TRBV28 with TRBJ2-7, with D possibly called TRBD1 or TRBD2 (7 bases each). The CDR3 extends over 15 amino acids. CDR1 MDHEN and CDR2 SYDVKM come from the germline V gene. Trimming cost V 3 bases and J 4 bases, with 16 bases left between them.

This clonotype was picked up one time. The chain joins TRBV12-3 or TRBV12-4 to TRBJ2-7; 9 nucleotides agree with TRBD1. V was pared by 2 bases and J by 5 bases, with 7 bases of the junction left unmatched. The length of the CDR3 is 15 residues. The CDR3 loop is CASSLSGTGSNEQYF. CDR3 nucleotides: TGTGCCAGCAGTTTATCCGGGACAGGGTCAAACGAGCAGTACTTC.

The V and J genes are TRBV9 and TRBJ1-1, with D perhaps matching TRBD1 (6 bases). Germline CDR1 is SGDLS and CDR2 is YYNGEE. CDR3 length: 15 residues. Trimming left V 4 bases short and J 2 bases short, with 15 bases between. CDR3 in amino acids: CASSKGHLRNTEAFF. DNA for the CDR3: TGTGCCAGCAGCAAGGGACACCTAAGAAACACTGAAGCTTTCTTT.

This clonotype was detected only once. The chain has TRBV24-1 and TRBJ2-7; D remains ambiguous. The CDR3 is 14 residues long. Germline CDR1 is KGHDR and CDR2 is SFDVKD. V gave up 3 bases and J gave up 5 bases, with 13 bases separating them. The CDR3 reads CATSDPGRLNEQYF. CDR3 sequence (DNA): TGTGCCACCAGTGATCCCGGCCGGCTCAACGAGCAGTACTTC.

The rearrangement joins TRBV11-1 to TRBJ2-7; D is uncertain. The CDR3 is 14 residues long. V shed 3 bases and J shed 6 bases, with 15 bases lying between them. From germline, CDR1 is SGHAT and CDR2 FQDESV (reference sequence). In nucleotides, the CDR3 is TGTGCCAGCAGCTTCAAAGGTAACGCAGGCGAGCAGTACTTC. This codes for CASSFKGNAGEQYF. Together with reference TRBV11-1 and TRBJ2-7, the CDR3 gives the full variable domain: EAEVAQSPRYKITEKSQAVAFWCDPISGHATLYWYRQILGQGPELLVQFQDESVVDDSQLPKDRFSAERLKGVDSTLKIQPAELGDSAMYLCASSFKGNAGEQYFGPGTRLTVT.

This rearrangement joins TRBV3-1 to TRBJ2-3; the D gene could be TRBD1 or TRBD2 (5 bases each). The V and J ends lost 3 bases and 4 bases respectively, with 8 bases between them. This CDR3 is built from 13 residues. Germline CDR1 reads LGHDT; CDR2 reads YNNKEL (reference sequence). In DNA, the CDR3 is TGTGCCAGCAGCCAGAAGGGACCAGATACGCAGTATTTT. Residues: CASSQKGPDTQYF.

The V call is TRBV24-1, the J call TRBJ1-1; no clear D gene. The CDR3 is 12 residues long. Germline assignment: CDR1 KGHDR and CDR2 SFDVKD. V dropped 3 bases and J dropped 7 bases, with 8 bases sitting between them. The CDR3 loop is CATSDTAGEAFF. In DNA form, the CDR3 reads TGTGCCACCAGTGATACCGCAGGTGAAGCTTTCTTT.

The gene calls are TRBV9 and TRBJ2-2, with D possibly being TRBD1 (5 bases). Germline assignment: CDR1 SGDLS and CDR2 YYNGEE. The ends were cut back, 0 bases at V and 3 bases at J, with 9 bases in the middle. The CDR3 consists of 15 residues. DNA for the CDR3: TGTGCCAGCAGCGTAGAGGGCAGGGACACCGGGGAGCTGTTTTTT. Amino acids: CASSVEGRDTGELFF.

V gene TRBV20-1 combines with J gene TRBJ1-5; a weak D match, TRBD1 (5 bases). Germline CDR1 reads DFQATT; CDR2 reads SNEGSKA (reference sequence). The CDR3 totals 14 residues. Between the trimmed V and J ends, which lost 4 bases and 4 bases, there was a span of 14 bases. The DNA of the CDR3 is TGCAGTGCTATGCCCAGGGAGAGAAATCAGCCCCAGCATTTT. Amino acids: CSAMPRERNQPQHF.

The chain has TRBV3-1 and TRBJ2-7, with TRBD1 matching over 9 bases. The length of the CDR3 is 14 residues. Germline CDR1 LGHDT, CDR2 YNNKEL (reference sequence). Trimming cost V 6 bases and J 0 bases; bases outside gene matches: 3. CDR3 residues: CASRRTGVSYEQYF. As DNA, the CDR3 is TGTGCCAGCAGACGGACAGGGGTCTCCTACGAGCAGTACTTC.

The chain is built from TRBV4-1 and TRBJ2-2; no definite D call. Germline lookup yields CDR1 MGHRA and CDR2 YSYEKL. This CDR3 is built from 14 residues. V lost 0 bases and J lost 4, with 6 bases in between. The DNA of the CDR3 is TGCGCCAGCAGCCAAGAGGACGGCACCGGGGAGCTGTTTTTT. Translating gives CASSQEDGTGELFF.

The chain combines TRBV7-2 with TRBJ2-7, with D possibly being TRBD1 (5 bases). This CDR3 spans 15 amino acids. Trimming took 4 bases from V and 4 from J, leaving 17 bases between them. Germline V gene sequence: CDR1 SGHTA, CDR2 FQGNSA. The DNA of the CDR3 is TGTGCCAGCAGCTCCGCGGCAGGACAAGCTTACGAGCAGTACTTC. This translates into CASSSAAGQAYEQYF.

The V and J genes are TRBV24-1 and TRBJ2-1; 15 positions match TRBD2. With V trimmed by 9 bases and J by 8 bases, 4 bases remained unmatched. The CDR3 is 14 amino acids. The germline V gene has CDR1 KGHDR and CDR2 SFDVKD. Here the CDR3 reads CATRTSGRGHEQFF. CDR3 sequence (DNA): TGTGCCACCCGGACTAGCGGGAGGGGGCATGAGCAGTTCTTC.

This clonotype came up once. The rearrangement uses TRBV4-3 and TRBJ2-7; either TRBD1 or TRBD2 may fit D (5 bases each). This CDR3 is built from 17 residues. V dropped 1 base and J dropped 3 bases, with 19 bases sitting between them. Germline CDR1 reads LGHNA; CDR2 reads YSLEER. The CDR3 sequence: CASSQVLAGSILYEQYF. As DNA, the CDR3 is TGCGCCAGCAGCCAAGTTCTCGCAGGGAGTATCCTCTACGAGCAGTACTTC.

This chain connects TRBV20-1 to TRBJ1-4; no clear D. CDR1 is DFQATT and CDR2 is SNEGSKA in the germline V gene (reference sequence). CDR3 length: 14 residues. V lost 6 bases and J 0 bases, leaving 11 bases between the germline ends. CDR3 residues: CSAPVGATNEKLFF. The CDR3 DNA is TGCAGTGCCCCCGTAGGAGCAACTAATGAAAAACTGTTTTTT.

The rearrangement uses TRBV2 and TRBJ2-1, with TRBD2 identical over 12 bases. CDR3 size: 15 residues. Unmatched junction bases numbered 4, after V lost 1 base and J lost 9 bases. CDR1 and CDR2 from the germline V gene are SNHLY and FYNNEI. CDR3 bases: TGTGCCAGCAGTGAAGGACTAGCGGGAGAGGGTGAGCAGTTCTTC. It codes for CASSEGLAGEGEQFF. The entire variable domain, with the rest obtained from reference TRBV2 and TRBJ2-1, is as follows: EPEVTQTPSHQVTQMGQEVILRCVPISNHLYFYWYRQILGQKVEFLVSFYNNEISEKSEIFDDQFSVERPDGSNFTLKIRSTKLEDSAMYFCASSEGLAGEGEQFFGPGTRLTVL.

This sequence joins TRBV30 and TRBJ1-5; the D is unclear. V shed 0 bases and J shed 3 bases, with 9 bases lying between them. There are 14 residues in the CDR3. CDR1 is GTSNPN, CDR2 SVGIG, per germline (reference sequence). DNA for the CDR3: TGTGCCTGGAGTGTCGGGAGAAACAATCAGCCCCAGCATTTT. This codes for CAWSVGRNNQPQHF.